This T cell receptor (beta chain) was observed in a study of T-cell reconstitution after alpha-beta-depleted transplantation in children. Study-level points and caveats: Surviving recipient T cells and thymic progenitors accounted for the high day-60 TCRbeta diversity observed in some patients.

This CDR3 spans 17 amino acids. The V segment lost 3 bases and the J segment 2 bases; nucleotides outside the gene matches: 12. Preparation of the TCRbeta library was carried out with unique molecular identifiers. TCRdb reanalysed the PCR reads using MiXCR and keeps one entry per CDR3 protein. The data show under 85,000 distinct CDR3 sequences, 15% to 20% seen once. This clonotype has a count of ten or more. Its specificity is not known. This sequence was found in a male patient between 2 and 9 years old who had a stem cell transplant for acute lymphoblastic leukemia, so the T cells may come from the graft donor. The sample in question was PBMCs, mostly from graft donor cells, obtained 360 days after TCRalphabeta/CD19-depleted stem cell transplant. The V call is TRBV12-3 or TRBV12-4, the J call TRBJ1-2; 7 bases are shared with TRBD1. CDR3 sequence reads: CASSFLPSTGINYGYTF. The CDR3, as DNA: TGTGCCAGCAGTTTCCTTCCCTCGACAGGGATCAACTATGGCTACACCTTC.